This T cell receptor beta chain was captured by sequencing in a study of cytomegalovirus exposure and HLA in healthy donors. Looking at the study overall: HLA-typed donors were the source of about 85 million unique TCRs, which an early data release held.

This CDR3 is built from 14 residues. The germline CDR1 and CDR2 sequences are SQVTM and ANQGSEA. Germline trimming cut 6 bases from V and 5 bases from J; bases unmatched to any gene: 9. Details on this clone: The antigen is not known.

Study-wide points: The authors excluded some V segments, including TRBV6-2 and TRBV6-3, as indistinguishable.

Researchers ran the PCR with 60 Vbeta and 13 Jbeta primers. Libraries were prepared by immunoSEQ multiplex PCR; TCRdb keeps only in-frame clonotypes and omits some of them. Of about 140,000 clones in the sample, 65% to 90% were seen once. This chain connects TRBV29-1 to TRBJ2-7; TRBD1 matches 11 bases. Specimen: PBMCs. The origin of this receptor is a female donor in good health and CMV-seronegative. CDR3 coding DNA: TGCAGCGTCCCCCTGGGGACAGGGGGTAACGAGCAGTACTTC. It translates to CSVPLGTGGNEQYF.